The entry below gives a single T cell receptor beta chain sequence along with its context. Which antigen it targets is not known. One base away there is no much larger clone; base qualities are not given. The data are from a study of T cell repertoires in cytomegalovirus infection (dated by TCRdb to the late 2010s). Background for the entire study: The peptide stimulations were aimed at well-studied HLA-B-restricted epitopes as well as recently identified HLA-C-restricted CMV epitopes, whose presentation resists viral immunomodulation. Donor HLA type was relevant to the analysis, as public TCR beta signatures indicated carriage of CMV infection together with the matching HLA type.

The CDR3 contains 17 residues, cysteine and phenylalanine counted. The kept DNA is CDR3 alone, 51 bases in frame from the first base. The germline V end is reduced by 0 bases and the J end by 1 base; junction bases left unmatched: 0. The germline V gene sets CDR1 to KGHDR and CDR2 to SFDVKD. What the study reported, not specific to this receptor: In both this cohort and an independent cohort of approximately 350 donors, the cumulative frequency of public TCR beta family members distinguished carriers of CMV infection plus the relevant HLA type. The ex vivo response was dominated by HLA-C-restricted CMV-specific TCR beta clonotypes, which also provided the single most frequent clonotype in two of eight donors.

Instrument used: Illumina HiSeq 1500. TCRdb ran its own pipeline on the public reads, namely fastp trimming at Q25 and MiXCR clone calling, and kept in-frame beta chains. Rows merge per CDR3 protein into single entries with the most common DNA and genes. For this sample there are roughly 920,000 distinct CDR3 sequences; roughly 30% appear just once. The ten largest account for more than 13% of the sample. According to the study, the label for this sample's treatment or condition signals: in vitro stimulation with specific CMV peptide epitopes to enrich CMV-specific T cells. The rearrangement combines TRBV24-1 with TRBJ2-3; 13 of the junction bases match TRBD2. The source was cultured CD8+ T cells from PBMCs, collected from culture after CMV antigen stimulation. This receptor was obtained from a human donor in good health (CMV status not recorded). Some clones in this sample may be carry-over from other donors' samples. The CDR3 loop reads CATSDLGLAGGTDTQYF. Read as DNA, the sequence is TGTGCCACCAGTGATTTGGGACTAGCGGGGGGCACAGATACGCAGTATTTT.